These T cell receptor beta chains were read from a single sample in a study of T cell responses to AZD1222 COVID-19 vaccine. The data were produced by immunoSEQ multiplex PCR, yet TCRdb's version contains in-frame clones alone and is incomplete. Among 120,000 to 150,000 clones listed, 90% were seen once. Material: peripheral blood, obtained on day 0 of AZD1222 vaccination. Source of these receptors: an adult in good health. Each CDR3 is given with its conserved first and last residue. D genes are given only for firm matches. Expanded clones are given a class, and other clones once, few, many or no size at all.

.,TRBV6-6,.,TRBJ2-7,CASNFRVDGYEQYF,TGTGCCAGCAACTTTCGCGTGGATGGGTACGAGCAGTACTTC
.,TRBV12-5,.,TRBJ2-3,CASGSGALDTQYF,TGTGCTAGTGGTTCTGGGGCCCTCGATACGCAGTATTTT
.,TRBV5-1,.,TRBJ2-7,CASSFTPTGITGEQYF,TGCGCCAGCAGCTTTACACCCACCGGGATTACGGGAGAGCAGTACTTC
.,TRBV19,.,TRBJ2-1,CASSISGGHSYNEQFF,TGTGCCAGTAGTATTTCCGGGGGCCACTCCTACAATGAGCAGTTCTTC
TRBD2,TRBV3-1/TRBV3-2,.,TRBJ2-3,CASSQGKAGGTDTQYF,TGTGCCAGCAGCCAGGGCAAGGCGGGGGGCACAGATACGCAGTATTTT
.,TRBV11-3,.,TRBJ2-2,CASSTMVPLGRKNTGELFF,TGTGCCAGCAGCACGATGGTTCCCTTGGGACGGAAGAACACCGGGGAGCTGTTTTTT
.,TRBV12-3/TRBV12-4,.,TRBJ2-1,CASSGGQYNEQFF,TGTGCCAGCAGCGGGGGGCAGTACAATGAGCAGTTCTTC
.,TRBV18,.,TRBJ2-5,CASSPLPEGRETQYF,TGTGCCAGCTCACCACTGCCTGAGGGGAGAGAGACCCAGTACTTC
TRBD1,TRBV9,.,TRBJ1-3,CASSVGRGLSGNTIYF,TGTGCCAGCAGCGTAGGCAGGGGGCTCTCTGGAAACACCATATATTTT
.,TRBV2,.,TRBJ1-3,CARTSTRVMGNTIYF,TGTGCCAGAACCTCAACCAGGGTGATGGGAAACACCATATATTTT
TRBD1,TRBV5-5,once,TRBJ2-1,CASSGTVEQFF,TGTGCCAGCAGCGGGACAGTTGAGCAGTTCTTC
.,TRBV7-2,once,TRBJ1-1,CASSPGRMNTEAFF,TGTGCCAGCAGCCCTGGCCGGATGAACACTGAAGCTTTCTTT
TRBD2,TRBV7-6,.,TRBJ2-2,CASSIGGLAGAFTGELFF,TGTGCCAGCAGCATCGGGGGACTAGCGGGAGCTTTCACCGGGGAGCTGTTTTTT
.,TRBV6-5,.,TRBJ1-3,CASKLHHYSGNTIYF,TGTGCCAGCAAGCTACACCACTACTCTGGAAACACCATATATTTT
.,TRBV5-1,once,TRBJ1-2,CASSLDGGGYGYTF,TGCGCCAGCAGCTTGGACGGTGGCGGCTATGGCTACACCTTC
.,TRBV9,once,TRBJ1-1,CASSVISRGGGQEAFF,TGTGCCAGCAGCGTAATTAGTCGGGGGGGAGGACAGGAAGCTTTCTTT
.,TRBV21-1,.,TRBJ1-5,CASSSHAMLSNQPQHF,TGTGCCAGCAGCTCTCATGCAATGCTTAGCAATCAGCCCCAGCATTTT
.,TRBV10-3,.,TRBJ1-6,CAITPGTTNSPLHF,TGTGCCATCACTCCCGGGACCACTAATTCACCCCTCCACTTT
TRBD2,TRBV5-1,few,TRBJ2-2,CASTRGLAGGLIAGELFF,TGCGCCAGCACCAGGGGACTCGCGGGGGGGCTTATCGCCGGGGAGCTGTTTTTT
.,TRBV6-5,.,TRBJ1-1,CASSYSIEDRGAFF,TGTGCCAGCAGTTACTCGATCGAGGACCGGGGAGCTTTCTTT
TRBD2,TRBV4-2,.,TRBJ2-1,CASSQDKRAGGPDNEQFF,TGTGCCAGCAGCCAAGATAAGCGAGCGGGAGGGCCGGACAATGAGCAGTTCTTC
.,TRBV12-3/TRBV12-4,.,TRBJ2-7,CASRADRHEQYF,TGTGCCAGCAGGGCAGACAGGCACGAGCAGTACTTC
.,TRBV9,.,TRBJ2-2,CASSVGQYTGELFF,TGTGCCAGCAGCGTCGGACAGTACACCGGGGAGCTGTTTTTT
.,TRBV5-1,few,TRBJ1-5,CASSRRGGNQPQHF,TGCGCCAGCAGCCGGAGGGGAGGCAATCAGCCCCAGCATTTT
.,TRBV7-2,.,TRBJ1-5,CASSKYGNQPQHF,TGTGCCAGCAGCAAGTATGGCAATCAGCCCCAGCATTTT
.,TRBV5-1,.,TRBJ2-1,CASSLPGLNNEQFF,TGCGCCAGCAGCTTGCCCGGACTCAACAATGAGCAGTTCTTC
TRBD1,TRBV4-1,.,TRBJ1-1,CASRGGTGGRWNTEAFF,TGCGCCAGCAGGGGCGGGACAGGGGGCCGGTGGAACACTGAAGCTTTCTTT
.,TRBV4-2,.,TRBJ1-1,CASSHFRGGDTEAFF,TGTGCCAGCAGCCATTTTAGGGGGGGGGACACTGAAGCTTTCTTT
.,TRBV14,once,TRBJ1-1,CASSHHAAGLGTEAFF,TGTGCCAGCAGCCACCACGCGGCGGGGCTCGGCACTGAAGCTTTCTTT
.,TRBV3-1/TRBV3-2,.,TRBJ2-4,CASSQTPSALAKNIQYF,TGTGCCAGCAGCCAAACCCCGAGCGCACTAGCCAAAAACATTCAGTACTTC
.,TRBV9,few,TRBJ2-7,CASSVAGAGDEQYF,TGTGCCAGCAGCGTAGCAGGAGCAGGGGACGAGCAGTACTTC
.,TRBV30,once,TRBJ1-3,CAWKAGIPRGNTIYF,TGTGCCTGGAAGGCAGGCATCCCGCGAGGAAACACCATATATTTT
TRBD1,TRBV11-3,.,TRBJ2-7,CASSLGDRFKGSYEQYF,TGTGCCAGCAGCTTAGGGGACAGATTTAAGGGGTCCTACGAGCAGTACTTC
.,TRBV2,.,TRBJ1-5,CASSFETGINQPQHF,TGTGCCAGCAGTTTCGAAACAGGGATCAATCAGCCCCAGCATTTT
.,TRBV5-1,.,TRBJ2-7,CASSLEQGLGEQYF,TGCGCCAGCAGCTTGGAACAGGGTCTTGGCGAGCAGTACTTC
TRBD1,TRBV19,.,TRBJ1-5,CASSSRDSRNQPQHF,TGTGCCAGTAGTAGCCGGGACAGTCGCAATCAGCCCCAGCATTTT
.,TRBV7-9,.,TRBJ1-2,CASSSRTAGYTF,TGTGCCAGCAGCTCCCGGACAGCTGGCTACACCTTC
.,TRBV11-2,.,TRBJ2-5,CASRAGGRQETQYF,TGTGCCAGCAGGGCCGGCGGGCGCCAAGAGACCCAGTACTTC
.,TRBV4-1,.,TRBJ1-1,CASSQAPRPFMNTEAFF,TGCGCCAGCAGCCAAGCCCCCAGGCCCTTCATGAACACTGAAGCTTTCTTT
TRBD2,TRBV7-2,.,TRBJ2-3,CASRIAPRGGITDTQYF,TGTGCCAGCAGGATTGCCCCGCGGGGGGGGATAACAGATACGCAGTATTTT
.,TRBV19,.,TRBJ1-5,CASSSVGASNQPQHF,TGTGCCAGTAGTTCGGTAGGGGCCAGCAATCAGCCCCAGCATTTT
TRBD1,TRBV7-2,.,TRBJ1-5,CASSKPGTGNNQPQHF,TGTGCCAGCAGCAAACCCGGGACAGGGAACAATCAGCCCCAGCATTTT
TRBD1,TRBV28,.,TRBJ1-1,CASTRDRGGTEAFF,TGTGCCAGCACACGCGACAGGGGCGGCACTGAAGCTTTCTTT
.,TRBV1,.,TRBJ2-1,CTSSQVEGRPYNEQFF,TGCACCAGCAGCCAAGTGGAGGGCCGGCCTTACAATGAGCAGTTCTTC
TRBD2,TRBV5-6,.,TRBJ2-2,CASRSRGVPGELFF,TGTGCCAGCAGGTCTCGGGGGGTCCCCGGGGAGCTGTTTTTT
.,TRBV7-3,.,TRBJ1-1,CASSSTMNTEAFF,TGTGCCAGCAGCTCGACCATGAACACTGAAGCTTTCTTT
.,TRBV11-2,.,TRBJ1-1,CASSLGGEDTEAFF,TGTGCCAGCAGCTTAGGAGGGGAGGACACTGAAGCTTTCTTT
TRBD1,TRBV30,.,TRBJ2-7,CAWSGQGGPYEQYF,TGTGCCTGGAGCGGACAGGGGGGCCCCTACGAGCAGTACTTC
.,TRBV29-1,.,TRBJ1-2,CSVDQGTGGYTF,TGCAGCGTTGATCAGGGGACGGGTGGCTACACCTTC
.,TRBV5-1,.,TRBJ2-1,CASSSGAGEVHNEQFF,TGCGCCAGCAGCTCGGGGGCGGGAGAGGTACACAATGAGCAGTTCTTC
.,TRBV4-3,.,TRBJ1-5,CASSPSVLLHSNQPQHF,TGCGCCAGCAGCCCCTCTGTCCTTTTACATAGCAATCAGCCCCAGCATTTT
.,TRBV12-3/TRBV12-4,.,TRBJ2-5,CASSLGGGETQYF,TGTGCCAGCAGTTTAGGGGGCGGGGAGACCCAGTACTTC
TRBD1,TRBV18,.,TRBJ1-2,CASSAPSYRGDGYTF,TGTGCCAGCTCAGCACCTTCTTACAGGGGCGATGGCTACACCTTC
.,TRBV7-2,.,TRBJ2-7,CASSLDDYSSYEQYF,TGTGCCAGCAGCTTAGATGACTACTCCTCCTACGAGCAGTACTTC
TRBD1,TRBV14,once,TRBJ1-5,CASSPTGDSNQPQHF,TGTGCCAGCAGCCCCACAGGGGACAGCAATCAGCCCCAGCATTTT
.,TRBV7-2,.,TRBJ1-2,CASSPQGQSYGYTF,TGTGCCAGCAGCCCACAGGGTCAGAGCTATGGCTACACCTTC